This T cell receptor beta chain was profiled in a study of CD8 T cells in ankylosing spondylitis. Notes on the study in general: Past research had described some motif variants in reactive arthritis synovial fluid and blood.

TCRdb re-called the 5' RACE reads through MiXCR, storing one row per CDR3 protein. The sample has just over 350,000 distinct CDR3 sequences; approximately 22% are singletons. CDR1 and CDR2 from the germline V gene are LNHNV and YYDKDF (reference sequence). The V end lost 3 bases, the J end lost 0 bases, and 13 bases lay between the germline ends. The CDR3 is made up of 16 amino acids. With respect to this clonotype: The target antigen is unknown.

This sequence joins TRBV15 and TRBJ2-3; D may match TRBD1 or TRBD2 (7 bases each). The TCR originated in a male donor with ankylosing spondylitis or in good health (not recorded which). The sequenced material came from blood, either unsorted or a sorted T cell fraction (not recorded which). The CDR3 coding sequence is TGTGCCACCAGCAGGGGAGCGGGACAGAGCACAGATACGCAGTATTTT. The encoded protein is CATSRGAGQSTDTQYF. Full variable domain (missing parts from reference TRBV15 and TRBJ2-3): DAMVIQNPRYQVTQFGKPVTLSCSQTLNHNVMYWYQQKSSQAPKLLFHYYDKDFNNEADTPDNFQSRRPNTSFCFLDIRSPGLGDTAMYLCATSRGAGQSTDTQYFGPGTRLTVL.